The present T cell receptor (beta chain) was sequenced within a study of beta chain features in type 1 diabetes. About the research overall: Sorted cells examined across all samples numbered 95 million to 120 million. General study results and limits: Lower insertion and higher deletion counts appeared at VDJ junctions in type 1 diabetes patients. Relative to healthy donors, patients appeared to have naive, central memory and Treg TCRB repertoires that were more similar.

All of the isolated RNA was reverse transcribed, so expressed TCRB transcripts were sequenced. Method: immunoSEQ multiplex PCR; TCRdb's copy keeps in-frame clones and lacks some. The data show about 930,000 clones, roughly 16% seen once. CDR1 and CDR2 from the germline V gene are MDHEN and SYDVKM. The CDR3 extends over 15 amino acids. Trimming took 7 bases from V and 0 from J, leaving 13 bases between them. Worth noting for this clone: Its specificity is unknown.

Via the markers CD45RO/CCR7/CD25/CD127/CD95/CD27, stem cell-like memory, regulatory, central memory and naive CD4+ cells were sorted. The clonotype was recovered from a woman between 18 and 30 years old in good health. The chain joins TRBV28 to TRBJ1-3, with D possibly being TRBD1 (6 bases). Sequenced sample: naive CD4+ T cells from blood. In nucleotides, the CDR3 is TGTGCCAGCACCGTAACAGGGAGCTCTGGAAACACCATATATTTT. It codes for CASTVTGSSGNTIYF.